The source of this TCR beta chain is a study of somatic mutations in cytotoxic T cells in rheumatoid arthritis. After CD4+ and CD8+ cells were isolated by positive magnetic bead selection, their purity was checked by flow cytometry. Produced via immunoSEQ multiplex PCR; TCRdb's table is partial and in-frame only. The table shows around 20,000 clones, with 65% to 70% occurring only once. General study points: Over 20% of CD8+ cells belonged to the largest CD8+ clone in about an eighth of the 65 patients. There was no significant difference in CD8+ T-cell clonality between rheumatoid arthritis patients and age-matched healthy controls.

Germline V gives CDR1 LNHDA, CDR2 SQIVND (reference sequence). This CDR3 contains 15 residues. Trimming removed 1 base at V and 4 bases at J, with 11 bases between. Regarding this clone: As yet, its antigen is unknown.

The sequence derives from an adult with rheumatoid arthritis. The sequencing input was CD8+ T cells sorted from blood. The chain joins TRBV19 to TRBJ1-5; no definite D call. DNA of the CDR3: TGTGCCAGTAGTATAGTAGATACCTGGAATCAGCCCCAGCATTTT. This encodes CASSIVDTWNQPQHF.